This T cell receptor beta chain is drawn from a study of cytomegalovirus exposure and HLA in healthy donors. Across the whole study: There were roughly 110 million unique TCR beta sequences, drawn from 150 million to 200 million T cells, in an earlier analysis.

This clone showed up just a few times. As yet, its antigen is unknown. Vbeta (60) and Jbeta (13) primers were used in the PCR. The assay was immunoSEQ multiplex PCR, and TCRdb's table has in-frame clones only and misses some. The sample shows approximately 150,000 clones, roughly 80% of them seen only once. Study-level findings and limits: Later genetic work tied a missense DCLRE1C variant to beta-chain V and J trimming. Relative to equally common others, HLA-associated TCR beta chains showed greater clonal expansion in a later analysis. Researchers counted around 150 TCR beta chains as cytomegalovirus-associated.

Germline loops: CDR1 SGDLS, CDR2 YYNGEE. CDR3 size: 16 residues. Trimming left V 0 bases short and J 5 bases short, with 17 bases between. V usage is TRBV9 and J usage is TRBJ2-5; D is perhaps TRBD2 (7 bases). The source is a man in his forties in good health and CMV-seronegative. The sequencing sample was made of PBMCs. CDR3 sequence: CASSVGGGAYWETQYF. CDR3 DNA: TGTGCCAGCAGCGTAGGCGGGGGCGCCTATTGGGAGACCCAGTACTTC. Supplemented by reference TRBV9 and TRBJ2-5, the full variable domain reads DSGVTQTPKHLITATGQRVTLRCSPRSGDLSVYWYQQSLDQGLQFLIQYYNGEERAKGNILERFSAQQFPDLHSELNLSSLELGDSALYFCASSVGGGAYWETQYFGPGTRLLVL.